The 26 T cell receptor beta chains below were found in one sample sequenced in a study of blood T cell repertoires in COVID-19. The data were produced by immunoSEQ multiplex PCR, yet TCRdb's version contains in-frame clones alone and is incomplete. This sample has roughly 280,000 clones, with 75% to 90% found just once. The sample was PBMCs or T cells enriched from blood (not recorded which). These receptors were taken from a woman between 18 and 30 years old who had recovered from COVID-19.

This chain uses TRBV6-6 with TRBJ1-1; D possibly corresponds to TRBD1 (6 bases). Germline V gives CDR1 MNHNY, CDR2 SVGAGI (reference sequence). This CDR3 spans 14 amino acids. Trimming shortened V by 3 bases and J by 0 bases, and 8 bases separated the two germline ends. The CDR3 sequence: CASSYGQLNTEAFF. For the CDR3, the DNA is TGTGCCAGCAGTTATGGACAGCTGAACACTGAAGCTTTCTTT.

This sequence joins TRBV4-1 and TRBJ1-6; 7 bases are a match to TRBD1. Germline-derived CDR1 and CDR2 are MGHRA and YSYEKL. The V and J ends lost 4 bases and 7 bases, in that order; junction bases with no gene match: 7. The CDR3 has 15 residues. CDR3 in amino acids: CASSRPGGGNSPLHF. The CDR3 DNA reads TGCGCCAGCAGCCGACCAGGGGGTGGGAATTCACCCCTCCACTTT.

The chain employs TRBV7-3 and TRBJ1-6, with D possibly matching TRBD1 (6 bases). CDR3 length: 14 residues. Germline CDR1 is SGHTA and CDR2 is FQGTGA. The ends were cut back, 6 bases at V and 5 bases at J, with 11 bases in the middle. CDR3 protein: CASSQQGHNSPLHF. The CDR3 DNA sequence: TGTGCCAGCAGTCAACAGGGACATAATTCACCCCTCCACTTT.

The CDR3 DNA reads TGTGCCAGCAGCGCGGCGACAGGGGGAAATTCACCCCTCCACTTT. As protein: CASSAATGGNSPLHF. The chain links TRBV9 to TRBJ1-6; the match to TRBD1 covers 9 bases. CDR1 is SGDLS and CDR2 is YYNGEE in the germline V gene. V was pared by 3 bases and J by 7 bases, with 5 bases of the junction left unmatched. This CDR3 comprises 15 residues.

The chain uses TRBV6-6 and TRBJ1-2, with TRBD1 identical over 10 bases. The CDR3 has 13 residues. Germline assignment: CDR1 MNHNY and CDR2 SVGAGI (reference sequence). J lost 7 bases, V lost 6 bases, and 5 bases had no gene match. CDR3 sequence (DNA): TGTGCCAGCAGGGCCGGGACAGGGGTTGGCTACACCTTC. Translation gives CASRAGTGVGYTF.

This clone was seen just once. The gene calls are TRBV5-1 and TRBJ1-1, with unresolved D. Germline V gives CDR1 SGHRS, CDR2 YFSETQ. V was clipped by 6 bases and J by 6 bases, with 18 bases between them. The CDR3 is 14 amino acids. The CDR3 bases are TGCGCCAGCAAAGTCGCGGCTGATCACCCTGAAGCTTTCTTT. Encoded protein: CASKVAADHPEAFF.

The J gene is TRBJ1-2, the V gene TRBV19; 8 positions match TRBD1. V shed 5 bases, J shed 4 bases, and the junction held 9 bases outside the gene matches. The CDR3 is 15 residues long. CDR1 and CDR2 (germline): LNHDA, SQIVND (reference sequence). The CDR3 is CASSFTGGKGYGYTF. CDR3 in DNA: TGTGCCAGTAGTTTCACAGGGGGTAAAGGCTATGGCTACACCTTC.

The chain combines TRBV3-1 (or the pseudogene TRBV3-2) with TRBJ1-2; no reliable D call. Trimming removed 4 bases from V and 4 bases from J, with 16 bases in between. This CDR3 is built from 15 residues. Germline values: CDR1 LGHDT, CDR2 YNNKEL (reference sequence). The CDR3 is CASSPRGATPYGYTF. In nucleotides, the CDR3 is TGTGCCAGCAGCCCCCGTGGAGCCACTCCCTATGGCTACACCTTC.

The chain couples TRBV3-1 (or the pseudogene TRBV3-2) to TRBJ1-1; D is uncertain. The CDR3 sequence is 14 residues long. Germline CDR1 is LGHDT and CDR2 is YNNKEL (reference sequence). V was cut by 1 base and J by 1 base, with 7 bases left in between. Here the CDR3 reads CASSQGYKNTEAFF. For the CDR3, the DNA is TGTGCCAGCAGCCAAGGGTACAAGAACACTGAAGCTTTCTTT.

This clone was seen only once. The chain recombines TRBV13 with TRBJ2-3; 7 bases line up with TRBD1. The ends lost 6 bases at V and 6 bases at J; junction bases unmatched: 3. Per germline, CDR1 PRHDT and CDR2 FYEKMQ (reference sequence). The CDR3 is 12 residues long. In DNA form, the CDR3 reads TGTGCCAGCAGAATCAGGGGGGATACGCAGTATTTT. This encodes CASRIRGDTQYF. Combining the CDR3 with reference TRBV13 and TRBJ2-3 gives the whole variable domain AAGVIQSPRHLIKEKRETATLKCYPIPRHDTVYWYQQGPGQDPQFLISFYEKMQSDKGSIPDRFSAQQFSDYHSELNMSSLELGDSALYFCASRIRGDTQYFGPGTRLTVL.

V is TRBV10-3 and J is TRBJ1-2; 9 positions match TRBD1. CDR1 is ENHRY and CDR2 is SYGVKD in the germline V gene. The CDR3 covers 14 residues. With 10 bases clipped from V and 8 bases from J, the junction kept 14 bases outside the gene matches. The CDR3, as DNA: TGTGCCACCCTAGAGGGACAGGGAGTAAGGGGCTACACCTTC. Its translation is CATLEGQGVRGYTF.

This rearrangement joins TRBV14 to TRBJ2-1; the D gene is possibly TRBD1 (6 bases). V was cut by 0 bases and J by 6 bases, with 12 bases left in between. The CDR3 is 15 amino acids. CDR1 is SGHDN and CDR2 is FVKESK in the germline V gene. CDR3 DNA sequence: TGTGCCAGCAGCCAAGACTGGACAGCTGTCAATGAGCAGTTCTTC. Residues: CASSQDWTAVNEQFF.

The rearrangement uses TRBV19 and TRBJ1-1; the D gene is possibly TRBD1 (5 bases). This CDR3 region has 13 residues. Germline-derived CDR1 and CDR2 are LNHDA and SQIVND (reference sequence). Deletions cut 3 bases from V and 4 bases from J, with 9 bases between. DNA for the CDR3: TGTGCCAGTAGTATGTCAGGGCCCACTGAAGCTTTCTTT. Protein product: CASSMSGPTEAFF.

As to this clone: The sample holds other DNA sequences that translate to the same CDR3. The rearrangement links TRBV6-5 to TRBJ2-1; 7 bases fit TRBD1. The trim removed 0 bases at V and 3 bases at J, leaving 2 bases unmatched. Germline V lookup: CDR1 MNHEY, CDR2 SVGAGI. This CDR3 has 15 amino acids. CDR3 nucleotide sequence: TGTGCCAGCAGTTACTCGGGGACAGACTACAATGAGCAGTTCTTC. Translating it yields CASSYSGTDYNEQFF.

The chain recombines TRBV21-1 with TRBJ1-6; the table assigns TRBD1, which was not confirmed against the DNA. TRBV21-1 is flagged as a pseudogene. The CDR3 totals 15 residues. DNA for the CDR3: TGTGCCAGCAGCGGCCGGGACAGTTTTAATTCACCCCTCCACTTT. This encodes CASSGRDSFNSPLHF.

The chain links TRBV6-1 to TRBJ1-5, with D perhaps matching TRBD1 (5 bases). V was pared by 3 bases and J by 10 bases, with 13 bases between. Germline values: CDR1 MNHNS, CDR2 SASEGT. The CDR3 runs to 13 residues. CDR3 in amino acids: CASSEIRQTPQHF. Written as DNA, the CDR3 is TGTGCCAGCAGTGAGATTCGACAGACCCCCCAGCATTTT.

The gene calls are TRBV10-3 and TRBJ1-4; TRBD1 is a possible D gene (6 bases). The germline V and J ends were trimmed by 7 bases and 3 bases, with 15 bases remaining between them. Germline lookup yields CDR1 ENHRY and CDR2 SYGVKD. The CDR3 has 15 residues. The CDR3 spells CAIKQGGIANEKLFF. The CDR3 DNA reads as TGTGCCATCAAACAGGGAGGGATCGCTAATGAAAAACTGTTTTTT.

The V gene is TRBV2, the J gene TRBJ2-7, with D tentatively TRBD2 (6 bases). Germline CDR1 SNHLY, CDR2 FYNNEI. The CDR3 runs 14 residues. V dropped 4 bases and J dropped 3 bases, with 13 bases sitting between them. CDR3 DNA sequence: TGTGCCAGCAGTGCGGCCCAGCGGGTCTACGAGCAGTACTTC. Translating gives CASSAAQRVYEQYF.

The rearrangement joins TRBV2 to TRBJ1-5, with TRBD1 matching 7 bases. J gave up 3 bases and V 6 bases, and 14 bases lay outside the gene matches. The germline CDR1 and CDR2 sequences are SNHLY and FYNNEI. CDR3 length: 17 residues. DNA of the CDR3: TGTGCCAGCAGCGGACCTCCAACAGGGGCATTCAATCAGCCCCAGCATTTT. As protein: CASSGPPTGAFNQPQHF.

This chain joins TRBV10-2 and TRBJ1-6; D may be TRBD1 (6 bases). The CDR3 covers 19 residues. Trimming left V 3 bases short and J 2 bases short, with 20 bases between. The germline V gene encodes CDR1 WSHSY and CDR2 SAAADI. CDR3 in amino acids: CASSDRRQVNIPYNSPLHF. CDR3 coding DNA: TGCGCCAGCAGTGACAGGAGACAGGTCAACATCCCCTATAATTCACCCCTCCACTTT.

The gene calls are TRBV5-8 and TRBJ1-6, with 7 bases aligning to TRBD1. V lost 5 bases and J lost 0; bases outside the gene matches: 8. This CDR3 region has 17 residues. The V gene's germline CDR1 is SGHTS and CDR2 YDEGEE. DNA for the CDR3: TGTGCCAGCAGGCCAGGACAGGTGAACTCCTATAATTCACCCCTCCACTTT. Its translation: CASRPGQVNSYNSPLHF.

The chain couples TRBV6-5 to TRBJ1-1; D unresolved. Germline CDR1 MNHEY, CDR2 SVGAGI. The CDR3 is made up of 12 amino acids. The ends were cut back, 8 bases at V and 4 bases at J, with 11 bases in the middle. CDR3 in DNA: TGTGCCAGCCTCCGGGAAGGCACTGAAGCTTTCTTT. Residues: CASLREGTEAFF.

This chain's CDR3 is CASSQAVNTEAFF. The CDR3 nucleotides read TGCGCCAGCAGCCAAGCTGTGAACACTGAAGCTTTCTTT. The chain uses TRBV4-1 and TRBJ1-1; D is uncertain. Germline-derived CDR1 and CDR2 are MGHRA and YSYEKL. Trimming stripped 1 base from V and 0 bases from J, with 3 bases between. There are 13 residues in the CDR3.

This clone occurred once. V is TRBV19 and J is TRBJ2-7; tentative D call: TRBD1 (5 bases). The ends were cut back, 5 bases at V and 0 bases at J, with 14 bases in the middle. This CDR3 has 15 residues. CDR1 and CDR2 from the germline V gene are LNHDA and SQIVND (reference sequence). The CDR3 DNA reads TGTGCCAGTAGTGAGGACATTTCGAGCTCCTACGAGCAGTACTTC. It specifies CASSEDISSSYEQYF.

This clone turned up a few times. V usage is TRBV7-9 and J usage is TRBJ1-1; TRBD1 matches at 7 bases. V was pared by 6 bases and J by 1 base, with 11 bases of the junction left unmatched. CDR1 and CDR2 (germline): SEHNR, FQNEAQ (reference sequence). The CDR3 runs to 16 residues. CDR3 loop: CASSFRSQGGNTEAFF. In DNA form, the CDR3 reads TGTGCCAGCAGTTTTCGTTCTCAGGGGGGGAACACTGAAGCTTTCTTT.

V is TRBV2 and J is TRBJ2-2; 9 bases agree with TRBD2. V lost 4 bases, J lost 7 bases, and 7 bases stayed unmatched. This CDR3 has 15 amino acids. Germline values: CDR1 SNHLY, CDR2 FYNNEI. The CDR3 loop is CASSVGLAGSGELFF. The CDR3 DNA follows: TGTGCCAGCAGTGTGGGGCTAGCGGGGAGCGGGGAGCTGTTTTTT. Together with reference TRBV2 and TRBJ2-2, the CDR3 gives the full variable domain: EPEVTQTPSHQVTQMGQEVILRCVPISNHLYFYWYRQILGQKVEFLVSFYNNEISEKSEIFDDQFSVERPDGSNFTLKIRSTKLEDSAMYFCASSVGLAGSGELFFGEGSRLTVL.